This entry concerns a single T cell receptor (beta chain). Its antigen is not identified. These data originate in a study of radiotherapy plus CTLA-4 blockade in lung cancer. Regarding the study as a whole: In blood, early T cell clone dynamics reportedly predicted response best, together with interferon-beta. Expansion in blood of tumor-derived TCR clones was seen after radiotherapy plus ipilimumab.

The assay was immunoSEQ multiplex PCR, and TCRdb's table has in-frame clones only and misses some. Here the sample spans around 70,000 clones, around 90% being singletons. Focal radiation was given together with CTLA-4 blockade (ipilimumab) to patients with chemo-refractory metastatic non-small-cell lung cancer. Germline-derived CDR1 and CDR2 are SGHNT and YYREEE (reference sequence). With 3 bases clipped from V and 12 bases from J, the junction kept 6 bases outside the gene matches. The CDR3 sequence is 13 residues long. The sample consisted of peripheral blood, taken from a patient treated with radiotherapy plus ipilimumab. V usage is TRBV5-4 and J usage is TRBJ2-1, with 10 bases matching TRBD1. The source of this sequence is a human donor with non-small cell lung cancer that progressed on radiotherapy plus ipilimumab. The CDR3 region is CASSSGQGVAQFF. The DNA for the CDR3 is TGTGCCAGCAGCTCTGGACAGGGGGTTGCGCAGTTCTTC.